The 32 T cell receptor beta chains reported below all come from one sample, sequenced in a study of blood T cell repertoires in COVID-19. Generated by immunoSEQ multiplex PCR, the TCRdb table keeps only in-frame clones and is missing some. The profile shows tens of thousands of clones, 74% of them singletons. Material for sequencing was peripheral blood. Receptor source: a man aged 65 to 79 with COVID-19, enrolled during active disease.

V is TRBV4-1 and J is TRBJ2-1; TRBD2 aligns across 9 bases. This CDR3 has 16 amino acids. V lost 4 bases to trimming and J lost 1 base; unmatched junction nucleotides: 5. The germline V gene has CDR1 MGHRA and CDR2 YSYEKL. CDR3 sequence: CASSPRTSVSYNEQFF. The DNA of the CDR3 is TGCGCCAGCAGCCCTCGGACTAGCGTGTCCTACAATGAGCAGTTCTTC.

This chain uses TRBV3-1 (or the pseudogene TRBV3-2) with TRBJ2-1, with 9 positions matching TRBD2. V dropped 3 bases and J dropped 10; count of bases not matched to a gene: 10. The germline V gene encodes CDR1 LGHDT and CDR2 YNNKEL (reference sequence). This CDR3 is 15 amino acids long. CDR3 sequence: CASSQLREGPGEQFF. The CDR3 DNA sequence: TGTGCCAGCAGCCAGTTGCGGGAGGGCCCTGGGGAGCAGTTCTTC.

A word on this clone: Other DNA sequences of this sample code for an identical CDR3. The chain has TRBV18 and TRBJ2-7; possibly TRBD1 for D (6 bases). Trimming pared 1 base from V and 1 base from J, leaving 8 bases between. Germline V gene data show CDR1 as KGHSH and CDR2 as LQKENI. The CDR3 has 14 residues. Here the CDR3 reads CASSPRQGSYEQYF. In DNA form, the CDR3 reads TGTGCCAGCTCACCACGTCAGGGGTCCTACGAGCAGTACTTC. Combining the CDR3 with reference TRBV18 and TRBJ2-7 gives the whole variable domain NAGVMQNPRHLVRRRGQEARLRCSPMKGHSHVYWYRQLPEEGLKFMVYLQKENIIDESGMPKERFSAEFPKEGPSILRIQQVVRGDSAAYFCASSPRQGSYEQYFGPGTRLTVT.

The genes are TRBV11-2 and TRBJ2-5, with 8 bases matching TRBD2. V lost 5 bases to trimming and J lost 5 bases; unmatched junction nucleotides: 13. The germline V gene has CDR1 SGHAT and CDR2 FQNNGV. This CDR3 spans 16 amino acids. DNA of the CDR3: TGTGCCAGCAGCATAACTAGCGGTCGGCCAGGGGAGACCCAGTACTTC. Translated: CASSITSGRPGETQYF.

Only one count was recorded for this clone. The chain carries TRBV5-1 and TRBJ2-1; TRBD1 agrees at 11 bases. The CDR3 spans 20 residues. The germline V gene has CDR1 SGHRS and CDR2 YFSETQ. The ends lost 3 bases at V and 8 bases at J; junction bases unmatched: 22. The CDR3 spells CASSSAGDRGWGGPQDEQFF. The CDR3 DNA sequence: TGCGCCAGCAGCTCCGCCGGGGACAGGGGGTGGGGAGGGCCCCAGGATGAGCAGTTCTTC. The complete variable domain, with remaining parts taken from reference TRBV5-1 and TRBJ2-1, reads KAGVTQTPRYLIKTRGQQVTLSCSPISGHRSVSWYQQTPGQGLQFLFEYFSETQRNKGNFPGRFSGRQFSNSRSEMNVSTLELGDSALYLCASSSAGDRGWGGPQDEQFFGPGTRLTVL.

The chain is built from TRBV28 and TRBJ1-1; TRBD1 is a possible D gene (5 bases). The V gene's germline CDR1 is MDHEN and CDR2 SYDVKM. This CDR3 is built from 13 residues. The V gene lost 1 base and the J gene lost 4 bases, with 7 bases spanning the gap. In DNA, the CDR3 is TGTGCCAGCAGTTTATTGACAGCCACTGAAGCTTTCTTT. Translated, it gives CASSLLTATEAFF.

This clone was counted only a few times. The V call is TRBV3-1 (or the pseudogene TRBV3-2), the J call TRBJ1-6; D uncertain. The CDR3 covers 14 residues. Germline CDR1 is LGHDT and CDR2 is YNNKEL (reference sequence). V lost 8 bases and J lost 9, with 17 bases in between. CDR3 region: CASAPQEGASPLHF. The CDR3 DNA reads TGTGCCAGCGCCCCTCAGGAGGGAGCTTCACCCCTCCACTTT.

The chain has TRBV7-3 and TRBJ2-1; TRBD2 matches at 7 bases. CDR3 size: 14 residues. Trimming took 5 bases from V and 6 from J; bases not matched to a gene: 7. The germline gives CDR1 SGHTA, CDR2 FQGTGA. CDR3 sequence (DNA): TGTGCCAGCAGCCCGCGGGAGTCGGGCAATGAGCAGTTCTTC. Amino acid sequence: CASSPRESGNEQFF.

The V call is TRBV19, the J call TRBJ1-1, with 9 bases that match TRBD1. The CDR3 runs 17 residues. Germline V gene data show CDR1 as LNHDA and CDR2 as SQIVND (reference sequence). V shed 4 bases and J 3 bases; nucleotides not matched to a gene: 12. The CDR3 sequence: CASSSPTTGGEYTEAFF. CDR3 DNA sequence: TGTGCCAGTAGTAGCCCGACTACAGGGGGCGAATACACTGAAGCTTTCTTT.

The chain carries TRBV2 and TRBJ2-4; 11 nucleotides align to TRBD2. The CDR3 has 14 amino acids. After removal of 5 bases from V and 5 bases from J, the junction contained 2 bases not matched to a gene. Germline lookup yields CDR1 SNHLY and CDR2 FYNNEI. Here the CDR3 reads CASSFSGRENIQYF. In DNA form, the CDR3 reads TGTGCCAGCAGTTTTAGCGGGAGGGAAAACATTCAGTACTTC.

The rearrangement links TRBV2 to TRBJ1-3; possibly TRBD1 for D (5 bases). The CDR3 is made up of 15 amino acids. Germline loops: CDR1 SNHLY, CDR2 FYNNEI. Trimming cost V 7 bases and J 0 bases, with 13 bases left between them. In DNA, the CDR3 is TGTGCCAGCACCCTGGGGGGGGTCTCTGGAAACACCATATATTTT. This codes for CASTLGGVSGNTIYF. Complete variable domain (other parts from reference TRBV2 and TRBJ1-3): EPEVTQTPSHQVTQMGQEVILRCVPISNHLYFYWYRQILGQKVEFLVSFYNNEISEKSEIFDDQFSVERPDGSNFTLKIRSTKLEDSAMYFCASTLGGVSGNTIYFGEGSWLTVV.

This clone was recorded once. The chain combines TRBV7-3 with TRBJ2-3; TRBD1 might be the D (6 bases). The V gene lost 2 bases and the J gene lost 0 bases, with 9 bases spanning the gap. The CDR3 covers 15 residues. In germline, CDR1 is SGHTA, CDR2 FQGTGA. In nucleotides, the CDR3 is TGTGCCAGCAGCTTATTTACAGGGAGCACAGATACGCAGTATTTT. Residues: CASSLFTGSTDTQYF.

The V gene is TRBV3-1 (or the pseudogene TRBV3-2), the J gene TRBJ2-7, with D hard to call. Germline lookup yields CDR1 LGHDT and CDR2 YNNKEL (reference sequence). This CDR3 comprises 13 residues. V shed 0 bases and J shed 7 bases, with 10 bases lying between them. This chain's CDR3 is CASSQDVAWEQYF. In DNA form, the CDR3 reads TGTGCCAGCAGCCAAGATGTTGCGTGGGAGCAGTACTTC.

The rearrangement links TRBV4-1 to TRBJ2-7, with D perhaps matching TRBD2 (5 bases). V lost 2 bases, J lost 0 bases, and 11 bases lay in between. The CDR3 covers 15 residues. CDR1 MGHRA and CDR2 YSYEKL come from the germline V gene. DNA for the CDR3: TGCGCCAGCAGCCAATTAGGACTGTACTCCTACGAGCAGTACTTC. As protein: CASSQLGLYSYEQYF.

This rearrangement joins TRBV21-1 to TRBJ2-4; the listed D gene, TRBD2, was not tested against the DNA. TRBV21-1 represents a pseudogene. The CDR3 spans 19 residues. CDR3 amino acids: CASSKAKREGREAKNIQYF. As DNA, the CDR3 is TGTGCCAGCAGCAAAGCAAAGCGGGAGGGCCGTGAAGCCAAAAACATTCAGTACTTC.

The chain recombines TRBV7-2 with TRBJ2-2, with D possibly TRBD2 on 5 matching bases. This CDR3 has 13 residues. Trimming stripped 1 base from V and 8 bases from J, with 8 bases between. The germline V gene has CDR1 SGHTA and CDR2 FQGNSA. The CDR3 DNA reads TGTGCCAGCAGCTTAGGGACTTTGGGGGAGCTGTTTTTT. It translates to CASSLGTLGELFF. The variable domain in full, completed from reference TRBV7-2 and TRBJ2-2, reads GAGVSQSPSNKVTEKGKDVELRCDPISGHTALYWYRQSLGQGLEFLIYFQGNSAPDKSGLPSDRFSAERTGGSVSTLTIQRTQQEDSAVYLCASSLGTLGELFFGEGSRLTVL.

The DNA for the CDR3 is TGTGCCAGCAGCGAGATGAGCAATCAGCCCCAGCATTTT. Residues: CASSEMSNQPQHF. This chain uses TRBV6-2 or TRBV6-3 with TRBJ1-5; no firm D call. V was clipped by 6 bases and J by 1 base, with 7 bases between them. The CDR3 runs to 13 residues. CDR1 is MNHEY and CDR2 is SVGEGT in the germline V gene.

The chain combines TRBV19 with TRBJ1-5, with TRBD1 matching over 9 bases. The germline gives CDR1 LNHDA, CDR2 SQIVND (reference sequence). The CDR3 is 17 amino acids. V lost 3 bases to trimming and J lost 6 bases; unmatched junction nucleotides: 12. Written as DNA, the CDR3 is TGTGCCAGTAGTATTAGGGACAGGGTGGGAGCGGCTCAGCCCCAGCATTTT. Protein sequence: CASSIRDRVGAAQPQHF.

This clone was recorded a few times. The genes are TRBV20-1 and TRBJ2-2; the match to TRBD2 covers 8 bases. V gave up 3 bases and J gave up 6 bases; unmatched junction bases: 9. The germline V gene encodes CDR1 DFQATT and CDR2 SNEGSKA (reference sequence). This CDR3 contains 15 residues. The CDR3 loop reads CSASTGTSDAGELFF. CDR3 nucleotides: TGCAGTGCTAGTACCGGGACTAGTGACGCCGGGGAGCTGTTTTTT.

The genes are TRBV20-1 and TRBJ1-2; D possibly corresponds to TRBD1 (6 bases). CDR1 and CDR2 from the germline V gene are DFQATT and SNEGSKA (reference sequence). The CDR3 is 16 residues long. V lost 3 bases and J lost 5, with 22 bases in between. CDR3 sequence: CSASPWGPSERYGYTF. CDR3 in DNA: TGCAGTGCTAGTCCCTGGGGGCCTTCCGAGAGATATGGCTACACCTTC.

CDR3 DNA: TGTGCCAGCAGTTCTGGGAGGGCCTACTACAATGAGCAGTTCTTC. Protein product: CASSSGRAYYNEQFF. The gene calls are TRBV5-6 and TRBJ2-1; 7 bases line up with TRBD2. CDR3 length: 15 amino acids. With V trimmed by 5 bases and J by 3 bases, 8 bases remained unmatched. Germline CDR1 SGHDT, CDR2 YYEEEE.

The J gene is TRBJ2-5, the V gene TRBV5-4; tentatively, D is TRBD2 (5 bases). The germline gives CDR1 SGHNT, CDR2 YYREEE (reference sequence). The V gene lost 3 bases and the J gene lost 9 bases, with 21 bases spanning the gap. The length of the CDR3 is 15 residues. The CDR3 region has the DNA TGTGCCAGCAGCTCCGAATGGACTCAACACGGGTCCCAGTACTTC. Protein: CASSSEWTQHGSQYF.

The chain has TRBV28 and TRBJ2-6; tentatively, D is TRBD2 (7 bases). Germline CDR1 reads MDHEN; CDR2 reads SYDVKM. The ends were cut back, 3 bases at V and 3 bases at J, with 15 bases in the middle. The CDR3 length is 17 residues. The CDR3 DNA reads as TGTGCCAGCAGTTTTGGGGGGGGCTGGAGTGGGGCCAACGTCCTGACTTTC. It encodes CASSFGGGWSGANVLTF.

The gene calls are TRBV4-3 and TRBJ2-3, with TRBD2 matching over 11 bases. V dropped 0 bases and J dropped 8; count of bases not matched to a gene: 10. CDR1 and CDR2 (germline): LGHNA, YSLEER. This CDR3 contains 17 residues. The CDR3 nucleotides are TGCGCCAGCAGCCAAGATATTCTAGCGGGAGGTTCAGGTACGCAGTATTTT. The encoded protein is CASSQDILAGGSGTQYF.

This rearrangement joins TRBV4-3 to TRBJ2-2, with D uncertain. Germline-derived CDR1 and CDR2 are LGHNA and YSLEER. Trimming took off 0 bases at V and 6 bases at J, with 8 bases between the two ends. The CDR3 loop spans 14 amino acids. Here the CDR3 DNA reads TGCGCCAGCAGCCAAGATCCGAGCGCCGGGGAGCTGTTTTTT. Translating gives CASSQDPSAGELFF.

The chain combines TRBV18 with TRBJ1-1, with D unresolved. With 3 bases removed from V and 0 bases from J, the gap between germline ends came to 8 bases. The CDR3 runs to 14 residues. Germline CDR1 is KGHSH and CDR2 is LQKENI. The CDR3 DNA reads as TGTGCCAGCTCACCGACAATCCTGAACACTGAAGCTTTCTTT. This gives the protein CASSPTILNTEAFF.

This chain joins TRBV6-5 and TRBJ2-7; the D gene is possibly TRBD1 (5 bases). V lost 8 bases to trimming and J lost 5 bases, with 22 bases between them. This CDR3 has 15 amino acids. Germline V gene sequence: CDR1 MNHEY, CDR2 SVGAGI. The CDR3 DNA is TGTGCCAGCGTGGATCGTTTGGGGCCTAAGGACGAGCAGTACTTC. The encoded protein is CASVDRLGPKDEQYF.

V usage is TRBV28 and J usage is TRBJ2-1; TRBD2 might be the D (6 bases). There are 16 residues in the CDR3. CDR1 and CDR2 from the germline V gene are MDHEN and SYDVKM. Trimming shortened V by 7 bases and J by 2 bases, and 18 bases separated the two germline ends. The chain's CDR3 is CASTIGGAHAYNEQFF. CDR3 sequence (DNA): TGTGCCAGCACCATTGGAGGGGCCCATGCCTACAATGAGCAGTTCTTC.

CDR3 sequence: CASEVNSGNTIYF. The CDR3 region has the DNA TGTGCCAGCGAGGTCAACTCTGGAAACACCATATATTTT. The chain employs TRBV28 and TRBJ1-3; no clear D. V was trimmed by 8 bases and J by 0 bases, leaving 8 bases between them. Germline CDR1 and CDR2: MDHEN and SYDVKM. This CDR3 spans 13 amino acids.

V gene TRBV11-1 combines with J gene TRBJ2-2; no clear D. The CDR3 runs to 14 residues. Germline V gene data show CDR1 as SGHAT and CDR2 as FQDESV (reference sequence). V was pared by 2 bases and J by 7 bases, with 11 bases between. The CDR3 is CASSLRSTNGELFF. The DNA for the CDR3 is TGTGCCAGCAGCTTACGATCTACGAACGGGGAGCTGTTTTTT.

This sequence joins TRBV28 and TRBJ1-2, with a tentative D call TRBD1 (6 bases). The CDR3 runs 11 residues. V was trimmed by 10 bases and J by 3 bases, leaving 9 bases between them. The germline V gene has CDR1 MDHEN and CDR2 SYDVKM. For the CDR3, the DNA is TGTGCCACCAACAGGGACTATGGCTACACCTTC. Amino acid sequence: CATNRDYGYTF.

This chain uses TRBV4-2 with TRBJ1-1, with 9 nucleotides matching TRBD1. The CDR3 sequence is 18 residues long. V trimming: 1 base; J trimming: 5 bases; junction bases outside the gene matches: 14. Germline CDR1 is LGHNA and CDR2 is YNFKEQ. The CDR3 nucleotides read TGTGCCAGCAGCCAAGGACTCCCGGGACAGGGAAGAACTACTGAAGCTTTCTTT. Translating gives CASSQGLPGQGRTTEAFF.